A selection of T cell receptor beta chains follows, all from one sample in a study of shared T cell receptors in the human thymus. Profiling relied on immunoSEQ multiplex PCR, and the TCRdb table lists in-frame clones only, not all of them. The data show some 760,000 clones, approximately 83% seen once. The same specimen was also included in a second study, on human thymus T cells.

The material sequenced was thymocytes. These receptors came from a girl under three years old with a congenital heart defect. Both conserved end residues are part of each CDR3. D genes are given only for firm matches. Size values are once, few and many counts, or a class for expanded clones, and some rows have none.

TRBJ2-7 NA NA TRBV14 15 TGTGCCAGCAGCCCACGGGGTGGCTACTCCTACGAGCAGTACTTC CASSPRGGYSYEQYF
TRBJ2-5 TRBD2 NA TRBV30 21 TGTGCCTGGAGTGTACTTTTTCCTTGGGCGGGGGGGGCAAGAATCCAAGAGACCCAGTACTTC CAWSVLFPWAGGARIQETQYF
TRBJ2-5 NA NA TRBV9 13 TGTGCCAGCAGCGTAGGGCAGGGAGAGACCCAGTACTTC CASSVGQGETQYF
TRBJ2-7 TRBD2 NA TRBV5-1 18 TGCGCCAGCAGCTTGGCCCCCGTAATAGCGGGGGTCTCCTACGAGCAGTACTTC CASSLAPVIAGVSYEQYF
TRBJ2-3 TRBD2 NA TRBV14 15 TGTGCCAGCAGCCAAGTTGCGGGGGGCACAGATACGCAGTATTTT CASSQVAGGTDTQYF
TRBJ2-2 NA NA TRBV5-4 16 TGTGCCAGCAGCTTGGAGGGGGGGAAGAACACCGGGGAGCTGTTTTTT CASSLEGGKNTGELFF
TRBJ1-2 NA NA TRBV2 14 TGTGCCAGCAGTTTTAGGGACTTGGTAGAAGGCTACACCTTC CASSFRDLVEGYTF
TRBJ2-3 TRBD1 NA TRBV2 13 TGTGCCAGCCTAGGGGGCCACACAGATACGCAGTATTTT CASLGGHTDTQYF
TRBJ1-1 TRBD1 NA TRBV7-2 15 TGTGCCAGCAGCACATGGGACAGGGGGAACACTGAAGCTTTCTTT CASSTWDRGNTEAFF
TRBJ2-7 NA NA TRBV29-1 15 TGCAGCGTTGAAGGGGTGGGACACGAAGACTACGAGCAGTACTTC CSVEGVGHEDYEQYF
TRBJ1-2 NA NA TRBV6-1 18 TGTGCCAGCAGTGAAGTTACAGGGACCTGGCCCCCTAACTATGGCTACACCTTC CASSEVTGTWPPNYGYTF
TRBJ1-1 NA NA TRBV5-1 15 TGCGCCAGCAGCTTGGTGGAGGAACCGAACACTGAAGCTTTCTTT CASSLVEEPNTEAFF
TRBJ1-3 NA NA TRBV27 14 TGTGCCAGCAGTTTACAGTTCTCTGGAAACACCATATATTTT CASSLQFSGNTIYF
TRBJ2-7 NA once TRBV27 12 TGTGCCAGCACCACTGACTCCTACGAGCAGTACTTC CASTTDSYEQYF
TRBJ1-6 NA NA TRBV4-1 15 TGCGCCAGCAGCCAGGCGGGGGCCCGAGTCCCACCCCTCCACTTT CASSQAGARVPPLHF
TRBJ1-1 TRBD1 NA TRBV7-9 18 TGTGCCAGCAGCTTAGGTTGCCAGGGGGTGAGTGGGAACACTGAAGCTTTCTTT CASSLGCQGVSGNTEAFF
TRBJ1-1 NA NA TRBV5-1 14 TGCGCCAGCAGCGCGAACAACGGGGTCACTGAAGCTTTCTTT CASSANNGVTEAFF
TRBJ1-2 TRBD1 NA TRBV18 16 TGTGCCAGCTCACCCGACAGGGGGCTGTTTGCGAGGGGCTACACCTTC CASSPDRGLFARGYTF
TRBJ1-3 NA once TRBV25-1 16 TGTGCCAGCAGTGAATGGAGGGATTTGTCAGGAAACACCATATATTTT CASSEWRDLSGNTIYF
TRBJ2-1 TRBD2 once TRBV9 22 TGTGCCAGCAGCGTAGGGGCCGGACTAGCGGGGGCCCTAACGGACTCATACAATGAGCAGTTCTTC CASSVGAGLAGALTDSYNEQFF
TRBJ1-6 NA NA TRBV25-1 17 TGTGCCAGCAGTCCTGCCGGCGGGCGGATCCATAATTCACCCCTCCACTTT CASSPAGGRIHNSPLHF
TRBJ2-3 NA NA TRBV28 16 TGTGCCAGCAGTTTAAACTCAGGGTCACGCACAGATACGCAGTATTTT CASSLNSGSRTDTQYF
TRBJ2-3 NA once TRBV4-2 17 TGTGCCAGCAGCCAAGTCCCAGCGCGGAATAACACAGATACGCAGTATTTT CASSQVPARNNTDTQYF
TRBJ2-1 NA NA TRBV27 17 TGTGCCAGCAGTTTCGAACGACAGCCCAGCTCCTACAATGAGCAGTTCTTC CASSFERQPSSYNEQFF
TRBJ1-1 TRBD1 NA TRBV6-6 15 TGTGCCAGCAGTACCCAATCCCACAGGGGGACTGAAGCTTTCTTT CASSTQSHRGTEAFF